One and the same sample provided the 2 T cell receptor beta chains below, sequenced in a study of T cells after yellow fever vaccination. TCRdb reprocessed the 5' RACE reads via MiXCR and lists one record per CDR3 protein. This repertoire shows hundreds of thousands of distinct CDR3 sequences, around 3.6% found once; its top ten account for 20% to 30%. Material: PBMCs, obtained on the day of the yellow fever booster vaccination. The receptors here all came from a man between 18 and 29 years old who received the YFV17D yellow fever vaccine.

This clonotype has a count of ten or more. The CDR3 DNA reads as TGTGCCAGCAGTGAAACGGGGAGGTCCGGGGAGCTGTTTTTT. This gives the protein CASSETGRSGELFF. This rearrangement joins TRBV2 to TRBJ2-2; possible D gene TRBD2, 6 bases. This CDR3 region has 14 residues. Per germline, CDR1 SNHLY and CDR2 FYNNEI. Trimming cost V 2 bases and J 6 bases, with 10 bases left between them.

Notes on this clonotype: A read error may be the cause here, since a much bigger clone is one base away. The rearrangement joins TRBV3-1 to TRBJ1-4, with D unresolved. In germline, CDR1 is LGHDT, CDR2 YNNKEL (reference sequence). This CDR3 is built from 11 residues. CDR3 coding DNA: TGTGCCAACAGCCAAAGGGAAAAACTGTTTTTT. This codes for CANSQREKLFF. The variable domain in full, completed from reference TRBV3-1 and TRBJ1-4, reads DTAVSQTPKYLVTQMGNDKSIKCEQNLGHDTMYWYKQDSKKFLKIMFSYNNKELIINETVPNRFSPKSPDKAHLNLHINSLELGDSAVYFCANSQREKLFFGSGTQLSVL.